This note documents a single TCR beta chain sequence. As yet, its antigen is unknown. Through a sample-barcoded 5' primer and a J-beta primer mix, a second PCR was run for roughly 6 to 12 cycles. TCRdb used MiXCR to reprocess the 5' RACE reads, holding one entry per CDR3 protein. The data hold 790,000 or so distinct CDR3 sequences, with more than 55% observed a single time. The data derive from a study of blood T cells in healthy people across ages. Study conclusions and caveats: Percentage of naive T cells showed a strong correlation with TCR beta diversity.

Healthy individuals of Caucasian origin from Russia, aged roughly 6 to 100, served as donors. The V gene lost 4 bases and the J gene lost 1 base, with 11 bases spanning the gap. Germline loops: CDR1 MDHEN, CDR2 SYDVKM. The CDR3 runs 15 residues. This clonotype was obtained from a man aged 35-49 years in good health. This chain connects TRBV28 to TRBJ1-5; D is unresolved. Input material: blood. The chain's CDR3 is CASSSTRGSNQPQHF. The CDR3 DNA is TGTGCCAGCAGTTCGACCCGGGGAAGCAATCAGCCCCAGCATTTT.